The T cell receptor (beta chain) described here comes from a study of tumor-infiltrating lymphocytes in primary liver carcinoma. In regard to this clonotype: The CDR3 does not close with the conserved phenylalanine or tryptophan, likely indicating a read error. It is unclear where the CDR3 begins or ends on the DNA, so no DNA is shown, and the CDR3 is as TCRdb lists it.

The CDR3 spans 14 amino acids, including both terminal residues. The V gene's germline CDR1 is SGHNT and CDR2 YYREEE (reference sequence). Priming with a constant-region primer yielded TCR beta cDNA from about 450 ng total RNA. Library construction for TCR beta comprised three nested multiplex PCR rounds performed with slightly modified ARM-PCR. Primers for the first two PCR rounds were TRBV1-TRBV30 forward primers and a C-beta reverse primer (about 9 cycles per round). MiXCR, applied by TCRdb to the multiplex PCR reads, yields one record per CDR3 protein. Seen here are 90,000 to 110,000 distinct CDR3 sequences, about four fifths observed once, and the top ten hold approximately 18%. Unsorted bulk tissue of about 18-34 mg yielded co-extracted RNA and DNA.

This clonotype originated in a man aged 35 to 55 with primary liver carcinoma and hepatitis B virus infection. The chain joins TRBV5-4 to TRBJ2-2. Sequencing input: liver tumor tissue from sampling region 3. As to subset: tumor region T3, left-lateral pole. The CDR3 reads CASSFDEHTGELSI.